This entry lists 8 T cell receptor beta chains sequenced from one sample in a study of blood T cell repertoires in COVID-19. Sequencing used immunoSEQ multiplex PCR; TCRdb keeps in-frame clones, though not all of them. The sample has some 200,000 clones; 75% to 85% are singletons. The source material was PBMCs or T cells enriched from blood (not recorded which). Receptor source: a man in his forties or fifties who had recovered from COVID-19.

This chain connects TRBV2 to TRBJ2-3, with 8 bases that match TRBD2. The CDR3 covers 19 residues. V was pared by 4 bases and J by 2 bases, with 17 bases of the junction left unmatched. Germline values: CDR1 SNHLY, CDR2 FYNNEI. This chain's CDR3 is CASSGQLDYQRENTDTQYF. CDR3 DNA: TGTGCCAGCAGTGGACAGCTTGACTACCAGCGGGAGAACACAGATACGCAGTATTTT.

The V and J genes are TRBV6-5 and TRBJ2-1; the match to TRBD2 covers 7 bases. Germline assignment: CDR1 MNHEY and CDR2 SVGAGI. Trimming at V came to 0 bases and at J to 15 bases, leaving 8 bases not matched to a gene. This CDR3 has 13 residues. CDR3 bases: TGTGCCAGCAGTTACTCGGGGGGGGTCCCCGCGTTCTTC. This sequence encodes CASSYSGGVPAFF.

The V gene is TRBV19, the J gene TRBJ1-5; TRBD1 might be the D (6 bases). Germline loops: CDR1 LNHDA, CDR2 SQIVND (reference sequence). The length of the CDR3 is 14 residues. V gave up 6 bases and J gave up 0 bases, with 9 bases separating them. In DNA, the CDR3 is TGTGCCAGTAGGTTGGACAGTAGCAATCAGCCCCAGCATTTT. It codes for CASRLDSSNQPQHF.

This clone came up once. This chain uses TRBV18 with TRBJ2-4; D might be TRBD1 (7 bases). Germline V gene sequence: CDR1 KGHSH, CDR2 LQKENI. This CDR3 spans 15 amino acids. V was pared by 6 bases and J by 8 bases, with 20 bases between. The CDR3 is CASSQSPGGKDIQYF. The CDR3 bases are TGTGCCAGCTCCCAATCTCCAGGGGGGAAGGACATTCAGTACTTC.

The genes are TRBV5-1 and TRBJ2-7; TRBD2 matches at 14 bases. Germline loops: CDR1 SGHRS, CDR2 YFSETQ. The CDR3 is made up of 17 amino acids. J lost 7 bases, V lost 3 bases, and 12 bases had no gene match. The CDR3 is CASSSLPGLAGGGEQYF. The CDR3 DNA is TGCGCCAGCAGCTCTCTACCCGGACTAGCGGGAGGAGGGGAGCAGTACTTC.

The chain uses TRBV10-1 and TRBJ2-1; 8 bases fit TRBD2. Trimming at V came to 3 bases and at J to 5 bases, leaving 6 bases not matched to a gene. This CDR3 contains 15 residues. Germline assignment: CDR1 WNHNN and CDR2 SYGVQD (reference sequence). CDR3 in amino acids: CASSEPGLGHNEQFF. CDR3 bases: TGCGCCAGCAGTGAACCGGGACTAGGACACAATGAGCAGTTCTTC.

This clone appeared a few times. This rearrangement joins TRBV6-5 to TRBJ1-1, with TRBD1 matching over 8 bases. The CDR3 length is 14 residues. Germline V gives CDR1 MNHEY, CDR2 SVGAGI. V lost 0 bases to trimming and J lost 6 bases; unmatched junction nucleotides: 3. This chain's CDR3 is CASSYSGTGPEAFF. The DNA for the CDR3 is TGTGCCAGCAGTTACTCGGGGACAGGTCCTGAAGCTTTCTTT.

The V call is TRBV19, the J call TRBJ2-1; D ambiguous. Per the germline V gene, CDR1 is LNHDA and CDR2 is SQIVND (reference sequence). The CDR3 consists of 16 residues. With 0 bases removed from V and 4 bases from J, the gap between germline ends came to 13 bases. CDR3 sequence reads: CASSIDEAIAYNEQFF. Here the CDR3 DNA reads TGTGCCAGTAGTATAGATGAGGCAATAGCATACAATGAGCAGTTCTTC.